This TCR beta chain was recovered during a study of identical twins. Findings and limits, study-wide: Sharing of beta out-of-frame sequences by twins showed a weaker excess. Out-of-frame alpha sequences common to twins were enriched for low generation probability.

Germline lookup yields CDR1 SGHRS and CDR2 YFSETQ. J was trimmed by 4 bases and V by 0 bases; bases with no gene match: 1. The CDR3 contains 15 residues. This clonotype was counted a few times. The antigen is undetermined. After template switching added a universal primer site, the resulting cDNA carried unique molecular identifiers. TCRdb re-called the 5' RACE reads through MiXCR, storing one row per CDR3 protein. The sample has 300,000 to 400,000 distinct CDR3 sequences, approximately 9.1% seen once. Sequenced sample: naive T cells sorted from blood. V gene TRBV5-1 combines with J gene TRBJ2-1; 10 bases align to TRBD1. The clonotype originates from a woman in her forties or fifties in good health. For the CDR3, the DNA is TGCGCCAGCAGCTTGGCGGGACAGGGGTACAATGAGCAGTTCTTC. As protein: CASSLAGQGYNEQFF.